These 30 T cell receptor beta chains share one sample of origin, sequenced in a study of T-cell memory formation after mild COVID-19. MiXCR was run by TCRdb on the 5' RACE reads, yielding one entry per CDR3 protein. The sample lists roughly 560,000 distinct CDR3 sequences, approximately 20% seen once, with approximately 13% in the top ten. The sequenced material came from PBMCs or a T cell subset sorted from them (not recorded which). Source of these receptors: an adult woman who had mild COVID-19 (a few samples of this study predate the infection). Cell type and time point are not known.

The chain employs TRBV20-1 and TRBJ1-1; 7 bases line up with TRBD1. The V gene end was trimmed by 3 bases and the J gene end by 10 bases; junction bases not matched to a gene: 8. Germline assignment: CDR1 DFQATT and CDR2 SNEGSKA (reference sequence). The CDR3 length is 12 residues. As DNA, the CDR3 is TGCAGTGCTAGTGGGCAGGGGGTTTTAGCTTTCTTT. It yields the protein CSASGQGVLAFF.

This clonotype was counted between two and nine times. This sequence joins TRBV7-9 and TRBJ2-5; maybe TRBD1 (5 bases). The CDR3 runs to 15 residues. V gave up 5 bases and J gave up 0 bases, with 13 bases separating them. CDR1 and CDR2 from the germline V gene are SEHNR and FQNEAQ (reference sequence). The CDR3 bases are TGTGCCAGCAGCCCCCGACAGAGCTACCAAGAGACCCAGTACTTC. It translates to CASSPRQSYQETQYF.

The V and J genes are TRBV11-2 and TRBJ2-2; no definite D call. The germline V gene encodes CDR1 SGHAT and CDR2 FQNNGV. With 1 base removed from V and 8 bases from J, the gap between germline ends came to 8 bases. The CDR3 is made up of 13 amino acids. CDR3 bases: TGTGCCAGCAGCTTAGGATACCGAGGGGAGCTGTTTTTT. Amino acids: CASSLGYRGELFF. Variable domain in full (rest from reference TRBV11-2 and TRBJ2-2): EAGVAQSPRYKIIEKRQSVAFWCNPISGHATLYWYQQILGQGPKLLIQFQNNGVVDDSQLPKDRFSAERLKGVDSTLKIQPAKLEDSAVYLCASSLGYRGELFFGEGSRLTVL.

The rearrangement uses TRBV12-3 or TRBV12-4 and TRBJ2-3; 8 positions match TRBD2. V shed 8 bases and J 3 bases; nucleotides not matched to a gene: 7. The CDR3 extends over 14 amino acids. The CDR3 loop is CASRGGITTDTQYF. In nucleotides, the CDR3 is TGTGCCAGCCGGGGGGGGATTACAACAGATACGCAGTATTTT.

The table lists this clonotype with a few counts. The V gene is TRBV6-2 or TRBV6-3, the J gene TRBJ1-1; the D gene is possibly TRBD1 (6 bases). In germline, CDR1 is MNHEY, CDR2 SVGEGT. Trimming cost V 0 bases and J 7 bases, with 21 bases left between them. The CDR3 covers 17 residues. This CDR3 is CASSYSRTEPRRSEAFF. The CDR3 region has the DNA TGTGCCAGCAGTTACTCTCGGACAGAGCCCCGTCGCAGTGAAGCTTTCTTT.

The chain is built from TRBV5-1 and TRBJ2-3; either TRBD1 or TRBD2 may fit D (5 bases each). Germline loops: CDR1 SGHRS, CDR2 YFSETQ. V dropped 10 bases and J dropped 0 bases, with 15 bases sitting between them. This CDR3 is 14 amino acids long. The CDR3 region has the DNA TGCGCCGCGAGGCCGGGACCGAGCACAGATACGCAGTATTTT. Translated: CAARPGPSTDTQYF.

The V and J genes are TRBV6-1 and TRBJ2-2; D gene unclear. V lost 0 bases and J lost 8, with 10 bases in between. The CDR3 covers 14 residues. The germline gives CDR1 MNHNS, CDR2 SASEGT. CDR3 region: CASSEAVRVGELFF. Written as DNA, the CDR3 is TGTGCCAGCAGTGAAGCCGTTCGGGTAGGGGAGCTGTTTTTT.

V usage is TRBV7-3 and J usage is TRBJ2-1, with 10 positions matching TRBD2. The germline CDR1 and CDR2 sequences are SGHTA and FQGTGA. After removal of 7 bases from V and 6 bases from J, the junction contained 9 bases not matched to a gene. The CDR3 loop spans 15 amino acids. The CDR3 sequence: CASTPGLAAGNEQFF. The CDR3 DNA reads as TGTGCCAGCACCCCAGGACTAGCGGCGGGCAATGAGCAGTTCTTC.

The chain links TRBV7-2 to TRBJ1-1; D is perhaps TRBD1 (6 bases). Deletions cut 8 bases from V and 1 base from J, with 14 bases between. Germline values: CDR1 SGHTA, CDR2 FQGNSA. The CDR3 covers 14 residues. In DNA, the CDR3 is TGTGCCAGCCGATCCGCCAGGGGGAACACTGAAGCTTTCTTT. Amino acid sequence: CASRSARGNTEAFF.

This clonotype has at least ten counts. The chain combines TRBV3-1 with TRBJ2-2; D is uncertain. The V and J ends lost 8 bases and 3 bases respectively, with 10 bases between them. Germline V gives CDR1 LGHDT, CDR2 YNNKEL (reference sequence). The CDR3 loop spans 13 amino acids. CDR3: CASERSDTGELFF. The CDR3 bases are TGTGCCAGCGAGCGTTCGGACACCGGGGAGCTGTTTTTT. The full variable domain, with the rest looked up from reference TRBV3-1 and TRBJ2-2, is DTAVSQTPKYLVTQMGNDKSIKCEQNLGHDTMYWYKQDSKKFLKIMFSYNNKELIINETVPNRFSPKSPDKAHLNLHINSLELGDSAVYFCASERSDTGELFFGEGSRLTVL.

The chain carries TRBV5-1 and TRBJ2-1, with TRBD2 matching over 12 bases. V shed 4 bases and J 9 bases; nucleotides not matched to a gene: 8. CDR1 and CDR2 from the germline V gene are SGHRS and YFSETQ. This CDR3 spans 15 amino acids. The CDR3 loop reads CASSPGLAGTPEQFF. The DNA for the CDR3 is TGCGCCAGCAGCCCAGGACTAGCGGGAACCCCTGAGCAGTTCTTC.

CDR3 DNA sequence: TGTGCCAGCAGCCAAGATCCGGAGGCGGGTTTATACGAGCAGTACTTC. It translates to CASSQDPEAGLYEQYF. This sequence joins TRBV3-1 and TRBJ2-7, with D perhaps TRBD2 (5 bases). V lost 0 bases to trimming and J lost 4 bases, with 16 bases between them. The CDR3 sequence is 16 residues long. The V gene's germline CDR1 is LGHDT and CDR2 YNNKEL (reference sequence).

This clonotype was observed a handful of times. The V gene is TRBV3-1, the J gene TRBJ2-1; possibly TRBD2 for D (5 bases). The CDR3 has 16 residues. The V gene lost 4 bases and the J gene lost 4 bases, with 17 bases spanning the gap. CDR1 is LGHDT, CDR2 YNNKEL, per germline (reference sequence). For the CDR3, the DNA is TGTGCCAGCAGCCCAAGAGGCCCGGGATTTTACAATGAGCAGTTCTTC. It yields the protein CASSPRGPGFYNEQFF.

The V gene is TRBV3-1, the J gene TRBJ2-6; D is undetermined. The CDR3 loop spans 20 amino acids. V was pared by 0 bases and J by 0 bases, with 18 bases between. CDR1 is LGHDT, CDR2 YNNKEL, per germline (reference sequence). This CDR3 is CASSQDGWRRSYSGANVLTF. The CDR3 nucleotides read TGTGCCAGCAGCCAAGATGGGTGGAGACGAAGTTACTCTGGGGCCAACGTCCTGACTTTC.

The table lists this clonotype with a few counts. This chain links TRBV30 with TRBJ2-5, with D maybe TRBD2 (5 bases). The V end lost 2 bases, the J end lost 1 base, and 14 bases lay between the germline ends. This CDR3 has 15 amino acids. Looked up from germline, CDR1 is GTSNPN and CDR2 is SVGIG (reference sequence). CDR3 nucleotides: TGTGCCTGGAGTAGTAGCGAGGTTTTCCAAGAGACCCAGTACTTC. Encoded protein: CAWSSSEVFQETQYF. Full variable domain (outside the CDR3, taken from reference TRBV30 and TRBJ2-5): SQTIHQWPATLVQPVGSPLSLECTVEGTSNPNLYWYRQAAGRGLQLLFYSVGIGQISSEVPQNLSASRPQDRQFILSSKKLLLSDSGFYLCAWSSSEVFQETQYFGPGTRLLVL.

This clonotype was counted only a few times. The V and J genes are TRBV5-1 and TRBJ2-1; weak D call: TRBD1 (7 bases). Trimming removed 4 bases from V and 2 bases from J, with 19 bases in between. The germline CDR1 and CDR2 sequences are SGHRS and YFSETQ. This CDR3 is 17 amino acids long. Here the CDR3 DNA reads TGCGCCAGCAGCCCCAGGGGGACCGGGAGTACCTACAATGAGCAGTTCTTC. It encodes CASSPRGTGSTYNEQFF.

The rearrangement joins TRBV9 to TRBJ2-7; no clear D gene. Germline values: CDR1 SGDLS, CDR2 YYNGEE. The ends were cut back, 0 bases at V and 2 bases at J, with 9 bases in the middle. CDR3 size: 14 residues. Here the CDR3 DNA reads TGTGCCAGCAGCGTAGCTTCAGCTACCTACGAGCAGTACTTC. It translates to CASSVASATYEQYF.

The V and J genes are TRBV7-3 and TRBJ2-3; D gene uncertain. CDR1 and CDR2 (germline): SGHTA, FQGTGA. V lost 5 bases and J 4 bases, leaving 13 bases between the germline ends. The CDR3 has 14 residues. As DNA, the CDR3 is TGTGCCAGCAGCCCTCATCCCTCCGCAGATACGCAGTATTTT. It yields the protein CASSPHPSADTQYF.

The chain is built from TRBV2 and TRBJ1-1, with TRBD1 as a possible D gene (5 bases). CDR1 is SNHLY and CDR2 is FYNNEI in the germline V gene. The V end was cut by 8 bases, the J end by 4 bases, with 17 bases between. There are 14 residues in the CDR3. In DNA form, the CDR3 reads TGTGCCAGCCGCGTTTGGGGGGAAGCCACTGAAGCTTTCTTT. The encoded protein is CASRVWGEATEAFF.

A few counts support this clonotype. This chain links TRBV4-1 with TRBJ1-2, with a possible D match to TRBD1 (6 bases). The germline V and J ends were trimmed by 3 bases and 1 base, with 12 bases remaining between them. In germline, CDR1 is MGHRA, CDR2 YSYEKL. The CDR3 is 15 residues long. CDR3 bases: TGCGCCAGCAGCCATGTTGGCAGGGGTAACTATGGCTACACCTTC. Protein: CASSHVGRGNYGYTF.

V gene TRBV5-1 combines with J gene TRBJ1-1; D not certain. CDR3 length: 13 amino acids. Germline lookup yields CDR1 SGHRS and CDR2 YFSETQ. V lost 4 bases and J 3 bases, leaving 10 bases between the germline ends. The CDR3 sequence is CASSITRDTEAFF. CDR3 sequence (DNA): TGCGCCAGCAGCATTACAAGGGACACTGAAGCTTTCTTT.

This clonotype has only a few counts. For the CDR3, the DNA is TGTGCCAGCAGCTCCCGCAAACTAGCGGCAAGCACAGATACGCAGTATTTT. Its protein product is CASSSRKLAASTDTQYF. V is TRBV27 and J is TRBJ2-3; 8 bases agree with TRBD2. There are 17 residues in the CDR3. Germline lookup yields CDR1 MNHEY and CDR2 SMNVEV (reference sequence). With V trimmed by 6 bases and J by 0 bases, 11 bases remained unmatched.

This clonotype has more than one count but fewer than ten. The genes are TRBV6-5 and TRBJ2-4, with 8 bases lining up with TRBD2. Germline trimming cut 5 bases from V and 1 base from J; bases unmatched to any gene: 13. Germline lookup yields CDR1 MNHEY and CDR2 SVGAGI. CDR3 length equals 18 residues. CDR3 bases: TGTGCCAGCAGTCTGCGGGGGGAAGCGGTGATCGCCAAAAACATTCAGTACTTC. Encoded protein: CASSLRGEAVIAKNIQYF.

The chain links TRBV5-1 to TRBJ2-7; D uncertain. V lost 1 base and J 3 bases, leaving 8 bases between the germline ends. The CDR3 covers 13 residues. CDR1 is SGHRS, CDR2 YFSETQ, per germline. For the CDR3, the DNA is TGCGCCAGCAGCTTGAATGGCGACTACGAGCAGTACTTC. It codes for CASSLNGDYEQYF. Supplemented by reference TRBV5-1 and TRBJ2-7, the full variable domain reads KAGVTQTPRYLIKTRGQQVTLSCSPISGHRSVSWYQQTPGQGLQFLFEYFSETQRNKGNFPGRFSGRQFSNSRSEMNVSTLELGDSALYLCASSLNGDYEQYFGPGTRLTVT.

This clonotype was observed a handful of times. The chain has TRBV25-1 and TRBJ2-1; D assignment may be TRBD1 or TRBD2 (5 bases each). The CDR3 runs 13 residues. Trimming took 7 bases from V and 0 from J, leaving 7 bases between them. Germline lookup yields CDR1 MGHDK and CDR2 SYGVNS. The CDR3 loop is CASTGSSYNEQFF. CDR3 DNA: TGTGCCAGCACAGGGAGCTCCTACAATGAGCAGTTCTTC.

The chain links TRBV5-5 to TRBJ2-7; D possibly corresponds to TRBD2 (6 bases). The germline CDR1 and CDR2 sequences are SGHKS and YYEKEE (reference sequence). With 3 bases removed from V and 3 bases from J, the gap between germline ends came to 16 bases. This CDR3 has 15 residues. Here the CDR3 reads CASSSCGTPSYEQYF. As DNA, the CDR3 is TGTGCCAGCAGCTCCTGCGGGACTCCAAGCTACGAGCAGTACTTC.

The chain is built from TRBV6-5 and TRBJ1-5; D perhaps matches TRBD1 (6 bases). Germline-derived CDR1 and CDR2 are MNHEY and SVGAGI. The CDR3 loop spans 13 amino acids. Deletions cut 6 bases from V and 3 bases from J, with 9 bases between. The CDR3 nucleotides read TGTGCCAGCAGACAGGGTAACAATCAGCCCCAGCATTTT. Protein: CASRQGNNQPQHF.

The chain links TRBV6-5 to TRBJ1-4; D is ambiguous. The CDR3 runs to 14 residues. CDR1 and CDR2 (germline): MNHEY, SVGAGI. The V end lost 5 bases, the J end lost 8 bases, and 15 bases lay between the germline ends. CDR3 region: CASSQGLRSEKLFF. As DNA, the CDR3 is TGTGCCAGCAGTCAAGGGCTAAGGAGCGAAAAACTGTTTTTT.

The chain combines TRBV6-6 with TRBJ1-5; 7 nucleotides agree with TRBD1. With 2 bases clipped from V and 7 bases from J, the junction kept 8 bases outside the gene matches. Germline CDR1 reads MNHNY; CDR2 reads SVGAGI (reference sequence). The CDR3 is 15 residues long. The chain's CDR3 is CASSYPLGQLQPQHF. Here the CDR3 DNA reads TGTGCCAGCAGTTACCCCTTGGGACAGCTCCAGCCCCAGCATTTT.

The CDR3 coding sequence is TGCAGTGCTAGAGACATTAACGCGGACAGGGGTGAGACCCAGTACTTC. Translating it yields CSARDINADRGETQYF. This chain links TRBV20-1 with TRBJ2-5; 9 positions match TRBD1. The CDR3 is 16 amino acids. Germline V gene lookup returns CDR1 DFQATT and CDR2 SNEGSKA (reference sequence). V shed 0 bases, J shed 5 bases, and the junction held 10 bases outside the gene matches.